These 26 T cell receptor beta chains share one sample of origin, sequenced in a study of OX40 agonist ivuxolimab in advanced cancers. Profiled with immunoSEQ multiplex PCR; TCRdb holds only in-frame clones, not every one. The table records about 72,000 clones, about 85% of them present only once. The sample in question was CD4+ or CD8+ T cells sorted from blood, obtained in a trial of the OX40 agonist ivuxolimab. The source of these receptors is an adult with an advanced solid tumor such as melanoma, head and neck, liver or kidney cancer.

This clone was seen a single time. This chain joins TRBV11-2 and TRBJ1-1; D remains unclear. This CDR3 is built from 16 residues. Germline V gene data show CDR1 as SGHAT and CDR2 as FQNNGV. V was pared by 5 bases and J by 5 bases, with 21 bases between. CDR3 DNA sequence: TGTGCCAGCAGCCTACCCCCCCTAAGTCCGAGGACTGAAGCTTTCTTT. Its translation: CASSLPPLSPRTEAFF.

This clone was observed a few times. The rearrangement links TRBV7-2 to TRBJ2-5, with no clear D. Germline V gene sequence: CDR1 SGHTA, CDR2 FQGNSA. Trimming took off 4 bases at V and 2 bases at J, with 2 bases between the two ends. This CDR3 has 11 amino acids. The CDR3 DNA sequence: TGTGCCAGCAGCTCGCAAGAGACCCAGTACTTC. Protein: CASSSQETQYF.

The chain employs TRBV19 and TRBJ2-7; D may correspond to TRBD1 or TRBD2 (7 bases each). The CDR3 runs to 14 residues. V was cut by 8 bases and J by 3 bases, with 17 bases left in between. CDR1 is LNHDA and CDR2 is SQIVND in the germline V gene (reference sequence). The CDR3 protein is CASSRGGAFYEQYF. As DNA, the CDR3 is TGTGCCAGTTCCAGGGGGGGCGCTTTCTACGAGCAGTACTTC.

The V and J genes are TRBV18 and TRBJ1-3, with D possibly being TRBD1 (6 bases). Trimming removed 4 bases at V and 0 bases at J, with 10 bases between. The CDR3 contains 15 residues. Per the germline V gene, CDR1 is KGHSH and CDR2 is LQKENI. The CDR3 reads CASSQSTGSGNTIYF. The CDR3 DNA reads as TGTGCCAGCTCACAATCGACAGGCTCTGGAAACACCATATATTTT.

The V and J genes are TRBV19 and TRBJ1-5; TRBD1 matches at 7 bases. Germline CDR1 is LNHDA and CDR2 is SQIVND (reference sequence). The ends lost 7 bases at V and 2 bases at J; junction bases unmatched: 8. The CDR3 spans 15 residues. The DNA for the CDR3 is TGTGCCAGTACCCCCGGGACAGCTGGCAATCAGCCCCAGCATTTT. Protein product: CASTPGTAGNQPQHF.

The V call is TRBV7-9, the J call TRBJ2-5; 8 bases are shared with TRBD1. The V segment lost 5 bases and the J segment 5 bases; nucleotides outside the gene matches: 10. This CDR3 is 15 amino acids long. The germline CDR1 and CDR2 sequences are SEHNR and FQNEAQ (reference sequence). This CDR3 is CASSPFGDRSETQYF. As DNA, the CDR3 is TGTGCCAGCAGCCCATTCGGGGACAGGAGCGAGACCCAGTACTTC. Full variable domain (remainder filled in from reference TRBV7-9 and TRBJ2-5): DTGVSQNPRHKITKRGQNVTFRCDPISEHNRLYWYRQTLGQGPEFLTYFQNEAQLEKSRLLSDRFSAERPKGSFSTLEIQRTEQGDSAMYLCASSPFGDRSETQYFGPGTRLLVL.

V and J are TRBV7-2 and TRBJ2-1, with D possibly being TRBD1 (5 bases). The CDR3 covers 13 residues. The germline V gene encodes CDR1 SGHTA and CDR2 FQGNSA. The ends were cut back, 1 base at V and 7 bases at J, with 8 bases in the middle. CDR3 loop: CASSLGQGNEQFF. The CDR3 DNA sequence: TGTGCCAGCAGCTTAGGCCAGGGTAATGAGCAGTTCTTC. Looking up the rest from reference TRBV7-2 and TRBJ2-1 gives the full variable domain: GAGVSQSPSNKVTEKGKDVELRCDPISGHTALYWYRQSLGQGLEFLIYFQGNSAPDKSGLPSDRFSAERTGGSVSTLTIQRTQQEDSAVYLCASSLGQGNEQFFGPGTRLTVL.

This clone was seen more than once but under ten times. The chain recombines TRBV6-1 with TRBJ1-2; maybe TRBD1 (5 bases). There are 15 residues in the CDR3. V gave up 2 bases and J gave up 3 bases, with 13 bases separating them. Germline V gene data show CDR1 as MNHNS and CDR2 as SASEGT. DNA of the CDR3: TGTGCCAGCAGTGAATATCAGGGAGCAGACTATGGCTACACCTTC. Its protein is CASSEYQGADYGYTF.

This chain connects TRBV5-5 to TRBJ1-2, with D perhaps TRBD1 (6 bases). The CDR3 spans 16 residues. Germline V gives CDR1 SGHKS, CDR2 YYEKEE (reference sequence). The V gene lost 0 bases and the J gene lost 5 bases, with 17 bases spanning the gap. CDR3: CASSLGQDRNTYGYTF. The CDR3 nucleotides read TGTGCCAGCAGCTTGGGACAGGACCGAAACACTTATGGCTACACCTTC.

CDR3 loop: CASTGTGPGYEQYF. DNA for the CDR3: TGTGCCAGTACCGGGACAGGACCGGGGTACGAGCAGTACTTC. This chain uses TRBV19 with TRBJ2-7; TRBD1 matches 8 bases. The CDR3 extends over 14 amino acids. Germline V lookup: CDR1 LNHDA, CDR2 SQIVND (reference sequence). Trimming at V came to 7 bases and at J to 4 bases, leaving 9 bases not matched to a gene. The variable domain in full, completed from reference TRBV19 and TRBJ2-7, reads DGGITQSPKYLFRKEGQNVTLSCEQNLNHDAMYWYRQDPGQGLRLIYYSQIVNDFQKGDIAEGYSVSREKKESFPLTVTSAQKNPTAFYLCASTGTGPGYEQYFGPGTRLTVT.

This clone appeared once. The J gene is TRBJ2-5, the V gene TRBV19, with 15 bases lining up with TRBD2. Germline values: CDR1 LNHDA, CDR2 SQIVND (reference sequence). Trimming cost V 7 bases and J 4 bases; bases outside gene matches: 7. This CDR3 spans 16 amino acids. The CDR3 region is CASKGLAGGRGETQYF. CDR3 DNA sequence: TGTGCCAGTAAGGGACTAGCGGGGGGCCGTGGAGAGACCCAGTACTTC.

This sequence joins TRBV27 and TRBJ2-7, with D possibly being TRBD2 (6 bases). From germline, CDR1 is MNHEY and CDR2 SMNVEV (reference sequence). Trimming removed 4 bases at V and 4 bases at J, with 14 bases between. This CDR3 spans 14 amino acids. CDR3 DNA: TGTGCCAGCAGTTCTCGGGGGACCCCATACGAGCAGTACTTC. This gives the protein CASSSRGTPYEQYF.

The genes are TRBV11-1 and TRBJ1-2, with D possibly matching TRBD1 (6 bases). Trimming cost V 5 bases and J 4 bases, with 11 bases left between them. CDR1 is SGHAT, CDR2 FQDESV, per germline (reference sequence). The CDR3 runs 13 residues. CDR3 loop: CASSQGQPYGYTF. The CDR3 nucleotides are TGTGCCAGCAGCCAAGGACAGCCCTATGGCTACACCTTC. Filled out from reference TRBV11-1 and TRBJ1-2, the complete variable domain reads EAEVAQSPRYKITEKSQAVAFWCDPISGHATLYWYRQILGQGPELLVQFQDESVVDDSQLPKDRFSAERLKGVDSTLKIQPAELGDSAMYLCASSQGQPYGYTFGSGTRLTVV.

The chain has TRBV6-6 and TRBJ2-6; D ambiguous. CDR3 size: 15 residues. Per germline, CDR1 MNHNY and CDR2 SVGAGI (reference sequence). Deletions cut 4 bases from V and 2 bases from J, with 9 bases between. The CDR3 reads CASSSNLAGANVLTF. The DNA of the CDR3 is TGTGCCAGCAGTTCCAATTTAGCTGGGGCCAACGTCCTGACTTTC.

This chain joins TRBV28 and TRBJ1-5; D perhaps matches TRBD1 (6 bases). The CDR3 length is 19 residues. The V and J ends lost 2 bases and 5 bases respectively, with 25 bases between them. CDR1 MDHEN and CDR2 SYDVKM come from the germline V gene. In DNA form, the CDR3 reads TGTGCCAGCAGTTTAAGTGGAACAGGGTATTCCAAAAGATATCAGCCCCAGCATTTT. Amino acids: CASSLSGTGYSKRYQPQHF.

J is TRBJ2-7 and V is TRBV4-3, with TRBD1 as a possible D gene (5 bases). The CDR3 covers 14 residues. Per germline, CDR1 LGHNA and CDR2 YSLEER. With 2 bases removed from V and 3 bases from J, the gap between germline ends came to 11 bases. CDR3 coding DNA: TGCGCCAGCAGCCAACAGTGGGGCCACTACGAGCAGTACTTC. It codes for CASSQQWGHYEQYF.

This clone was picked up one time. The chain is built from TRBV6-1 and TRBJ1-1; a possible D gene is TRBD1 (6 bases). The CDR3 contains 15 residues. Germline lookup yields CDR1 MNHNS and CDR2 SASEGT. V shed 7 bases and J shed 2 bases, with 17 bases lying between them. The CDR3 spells CASINLGRGNTEAFF. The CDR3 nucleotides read TGTGCCAGCATTAATTTGGGCAGGGGTAACACTGAAGCTTTCTTT.

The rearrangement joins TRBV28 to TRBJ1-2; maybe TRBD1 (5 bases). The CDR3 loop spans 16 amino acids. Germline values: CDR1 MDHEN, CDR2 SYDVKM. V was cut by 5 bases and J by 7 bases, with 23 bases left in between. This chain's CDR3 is CASSLYLRQGGSGYTF. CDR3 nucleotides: TGTGCCAGCAGTCTCTACCTTCGGCAGGGAGGATCTGGCTACACCTTC.

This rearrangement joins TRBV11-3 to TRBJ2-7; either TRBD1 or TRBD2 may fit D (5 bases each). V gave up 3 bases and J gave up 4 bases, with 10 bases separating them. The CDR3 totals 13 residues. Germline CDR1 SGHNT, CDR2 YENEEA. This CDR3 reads CASSLGREYEQYF. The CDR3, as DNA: TGTGCCAGCAGCTTGGGCAGGGAGTACGAGCAGTACTTC.

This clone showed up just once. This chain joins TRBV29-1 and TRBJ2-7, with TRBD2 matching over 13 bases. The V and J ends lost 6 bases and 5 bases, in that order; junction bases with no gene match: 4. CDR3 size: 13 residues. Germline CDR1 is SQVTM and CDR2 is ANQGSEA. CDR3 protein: CSVGTSGNHEQYF. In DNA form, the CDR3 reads TGCAGCGTCGGGACTAGCGGGAACCACGAGCAGTACTTC.

The chain's CDR3 is CASSHHTGQNSPLHF. The DNA of the CDR3 is TGTGCCAGCAGCCACCACACGGGACAGAATTCACCCCTCCACTTT. The chain recombines TRBV11-3 with TRBJ1-6, with 7 bases matching TRBD1. The CDR3 loop spans 15 amino acids. With V trimmed by 5 bases and J by 7 bases, 8 bases remained unmatched. Germline loops: CDR1 SGHNT, CDR2 YENEEA.

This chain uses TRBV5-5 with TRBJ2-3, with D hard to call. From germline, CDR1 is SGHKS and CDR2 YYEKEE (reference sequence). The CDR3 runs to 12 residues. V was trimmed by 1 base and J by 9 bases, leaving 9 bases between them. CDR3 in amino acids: CASSLISLTQYF. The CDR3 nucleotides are TGTGCCAGCAGCTTGATCTCCCTAACGCAGTATTTT.

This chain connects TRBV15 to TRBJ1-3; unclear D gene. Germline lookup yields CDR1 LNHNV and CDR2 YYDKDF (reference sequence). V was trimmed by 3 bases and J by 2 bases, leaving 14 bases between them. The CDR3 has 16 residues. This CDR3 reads CATSRSPTDPGNTIYF. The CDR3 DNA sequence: TGTGCCACCAGCAGGTCCCCGACGGACCCTGGAAACACCATATATTTT.

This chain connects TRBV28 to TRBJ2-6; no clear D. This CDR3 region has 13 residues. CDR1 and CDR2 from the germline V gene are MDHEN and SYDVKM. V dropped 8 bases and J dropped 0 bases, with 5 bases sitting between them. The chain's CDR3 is CASALSGANVLTF. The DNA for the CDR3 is TGTGCCAGCGCCCTCTCTGGGGCCAACGTCCTGACTTTC.

The CDR3 protein is CASSVRVSGNTIYF. Here the CDR3 DNA reads TGTGCCAGCAGTGTAAGGGTGTCTGGAAACACCATATATTTT. The chain is built from TRBV2 and TRBJ1-3; D is unclear. V gave up 4 bases and J gave up 1 base, with 8 bases separating them. The CDR3 is 14 residues long. From germline, CDR1 is SNHLY and CDR2 FYNNEI.

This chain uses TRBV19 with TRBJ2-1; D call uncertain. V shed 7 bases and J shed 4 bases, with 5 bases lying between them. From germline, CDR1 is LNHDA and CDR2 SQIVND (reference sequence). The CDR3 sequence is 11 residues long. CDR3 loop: CASKNYNEQFF. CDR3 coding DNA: TGTGCCAGTAAGAATTACAATGAGCAGTTCTTC.